The clone carrying this T cell receptor beta chain was detected ten times or more. Its target is not known. This entry is derived from a study of metastatic and nonmetastatic thyroid tumors. The overall study: Samples came from malignant and benign thyroid patients, and repertoires were compared across blood and tumor or nodule tissue. Whole-study findings and limits: Patients with malignant thyroid tumors reportedly had significantly higher TCR beta diversity than those with benign nodules, in blood and tumor.

Trimming removed 0 bases at V and 0 bases at J, with 8 bases between. The CDR3 consists of 15 residues. CDR1 and CDR2 from the germline V gene are MGHRA and YSYEKL. With MiXCR, TCRdb reprocessed the PCR reads. The sample includes 20,000 to 25,000 clones, roughly 16% of them seen just once. Until they underwent thyroid surgery, no patient had received any treatment. The rearrangement joins TRBV4-1 to TRBJ1-2; D is possibly TRBD1 (5 bases). This receptor was obtained from a female donor with papillary thyroid cancer or a benign thyroid nodule (not recorded which). Some clones in this sample may be carry-over from other donors' samples. Sequencing input: blood. The CDR3 loop reads CASSQDRGPNYGYTF. The CDR3 region has the DNA TGCGCCAGCAGCCAAGATCGGGGACCTAACTATGGCTACACCTTC.